Reported below is one T cell receptor beta chain. This specimen belongs to a study of blood T cell repertoires in COVID-19. Whole-study context: Both acute and convalescent COVID-19 samples were obtained from the United States, Italy and Spain. T cells, B-cell-depleted T cells, or PBMCs provided the cDNA or gDNA that served as material.

Authors' analysis steps: Nucleated cell number was recorded as an estimate derived from reference gene primer amplification. Some clones are missing from TCRdb's copy, which holds only in-frame ones; the method was immunoSEQ multiplex PCR. That table furnishes V, J and clone size, whereas the DNA furnished D and trimming. The repertoire holds some 300,000 clones, with around 90% as singletons. V shed 4 bases and J shed 13 bases, with 21 bases lying between them. From germline, CDR1 is SGHRS and CDR2 YFSETQ. The CDR3 has 15 residues. The sequence came from a man aged 18-30 years with active or convalescent COVID-19. The sequencing sample was made of peripheral blood. The chain links TRBV5-1 to TRBJ1-6; no clear D. CDR3 DNA: TGCGCCAGCAGCCTGGATACTGTAACGGTCGCGCCCCTCCACTTT. This codes for CASSLDTVTVAPLHF.